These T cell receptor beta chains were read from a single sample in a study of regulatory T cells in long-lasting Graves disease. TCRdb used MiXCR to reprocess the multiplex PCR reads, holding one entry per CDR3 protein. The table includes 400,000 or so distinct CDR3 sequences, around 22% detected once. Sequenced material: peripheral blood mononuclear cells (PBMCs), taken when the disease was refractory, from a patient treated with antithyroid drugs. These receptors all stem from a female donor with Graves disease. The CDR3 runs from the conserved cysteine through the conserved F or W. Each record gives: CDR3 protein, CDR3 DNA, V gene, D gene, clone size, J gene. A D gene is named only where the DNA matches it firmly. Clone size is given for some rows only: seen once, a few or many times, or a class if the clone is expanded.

CDR3 protein: CARAGTRLVETQYF; CDR3 DNA: TGTGCCAGGGCCGGGACTAGGCTCGTCGAGACCCAGTACTTC; V gene: TRBV27; D gene: TRBD2; clone size: .; J gene: TRBJ2-5
CDR3 protein: CSVTLGIRYGYTF; CDR3 DNA: TGCAGTGTCACCTTGGGTATTCGGTATGGCTACACCTTC; V gene: TRBV20-1; D gene: .; clone size: few; J gene: TRBJ1-2
CDR3 protein: CARRGVCYEQYF; CDR3 DNA: TGTGCCAGGCGGGGAGTCTGCTACGAGCAGTACTTC; V gene: TRBV19; D gene: .; clone size: few; J gene: TRBJ2-7
CDR3 protein: CASSYGVGETYEQYF; CDR3 DNA: TGTGCCAGCAGTTACGGGGTCGGGGAGACCTACGAGCAGTACTTC; V gene: TRBV6-5; D gene: .; clone size: .; J gene: TRBJ2-7
CDR3 protein: CASSFVHRGGEGEQYF; CDR3 DNA: TGTGCCAGCAGTTTTGTACATCGTGGAGGGGAGGGCGAGCAGTACTTC; V gene: TRBV6-5; D gene: TRBD2; clone size: few; J gene: TRBJ2-7
CDR3 protein: CASSLESQMNIQYF; CDR3 DNA: TGTGCCAGCAGTTTAGAATCCCAGATGAACATTCAGTACTTC; V gene: TRBV12-3/TRBV12-4; D gene: .; clone size: many; J gene: TRBJ2-4
CDR3 protein: CASSLRAGVRETQYF; CDR3 DNA: TGTGCCAGCAGCTTACGAGCGGGAGTTCGAGAGACCCAGTACTTC; V gene: TRBV5-6; D gene: TRBD2; clone size: few; J gene: TRBJ2-5
CDR3 protein: CASSLPPGPTVQPQHF; CDR3 DNA: TGTGCCAGCAGCCTACCTCCGGGACCGACGGTTCAGCCCCAGCATTTT; V gene: TRBV12-3/TRBV12-4; D gene: .; clone size: many; J gene: TRBJ1-5
CDR3 protein: CASSKLVRGYPGELFF; CDR3 DNA: TGTGCCAGCAGTAAACTTGTCAGGGGGTACCCAGGGGAGCTGTTTTTT; V gene: TRBV5-5; D gene: TRBD1; clone size: .; J gene: TRBJ2-2
CDR3 protein: CASSYSRQGGYGYTF; CDR3 DNA: TGTGCCAGCAGTTACTCCCGTCAAGGGGGGTATGGCTACACCTTC; V gene: TRBV6-5; D gene: .; clone size: .; J gene: TRBJ1-2
CDR3 protein: CASSLRRLTNEKLFF; CDR3 DNA: TGTGCCAGCAGCCTTAGGAGGTTGACTAATGAAAAACTGTTTTTT; V gene: TRBV28; D gene: .; clone size: .; J gene: TRBJ1-4
CDR3 protein: CAWREPTSGGSKETQYF; CDR3 DNA: TGTGCCTGGAGGGAGCCGACTAGCGGGGGATCGAAAGAGACCCAGTACTTC; V gene: TRBV30; D gene: TRBD2; clone size: few; J gene: TRBJ2-5
CDR3 protein: CASSGFGGSSYEQYF; CDR3 DNA: TGTGCCAGCAGTGGGTTTGGCGGGAGTTCCTACGAGCAGTACTTC; V gene: TRBV2; D gene: TRBD2; clone size: many; J gene: TRBJ2-7
CDR3 protein: CASSDVWGLSYEQYF; CDR3 DNA: TGCGCCAGCAGTGATGTCTGGGGCCTCTCCTACGAGCAGTACTTC; V gene: TRBV10-2; D gene: .; clone size: few; J gene: TRBJ2-7
CDR3 protein: CASSGQSYEQYF; CDR3 DNA: TGTGCCAGCAGCGGACAGAGCTACGAGCAGTACTTC; V gene: TRBV6-2/TRBV6-3; D gene: .; clone size: many; J gene: TRBJ2-7
CDR3 protein: CASASILYSNQPQHF; CDR3 DNA: TGTGCCAGCGCTTCTATCTTATATAGCAATCAGCCCCAGCATTTT; V gene: TRBV19; D gene: .; clone size: .; J gene: TRBJ1-5
CDR3 protein: CAWSVWTSGRVLAKNIQYF; CDR3 DNA: TGTGCCTGGAGTGTATGGACTAGCGGGAGGGTTTTAGCCAAAAACATTCAGTACTTC; V gene: TRBV30; D gene: TRBD2; clone size: .; J gene: TRBJ2-4
CDR3 protein: CASSSYAWGNTEAFF; CDR3 DNA: TGTGCCAGCAGCTCGTATGCTTGGGGGAACACTGAAGCTTTCTTT; V gene: TRBV5-6; D gene: .; clone size: .; J gene: TRBJ1-1
CDR3 protein: CATSKKTGGYEQYF; CDR3 DNA: TGTGCCACCAGCAAGAAGACAGGGGGCTACGAGCAGTACTTC; V gene: TRBV15; D gene: TRBD1; clone size: few; J gene: TRBJ2-7
CDR3 protein: CASSDRPNTEAFF; CDR3 DNA: TGTGCCAGCAGTGACAGGCCGAACACTGAAGCTTTCTTT; V gene: TRBV6-4; D gene: .; clone size: .; J gene: TRBJ1-1
CDR3 protein: CASSVERLAGATAGNEQFF; CDR3 DNA: TGTGCCAGCAGCGTAGAAAGGTTGGCGGGAGCGACCGCGGGCAATGAGCAGTTCTTC; V gene: TRBV9; D gene: TRBD2; clone size: once; J gene: TRBJ2-1
CDR3 protein: CASRREWVRNEQFF; CDR3 DNA: TGTGCCAGCAGACGAGAATGGGTAAGGAATGAGCAGTTCTTC; V gene: TRBV11-1; D gene: .; clone size: few; J gene: TRBJ2-1
CDR3 protein: CASSPMLGLEQYF; CDR3 DNA: TGTGCCAGCAGCCCAATGTTAGGGCTCGAGCAGTACTTC; V gene: TRBV7-9; D gene: .; clone size: .; J gene: TRBJ2-7
CDR3 protein: CASSLKGFEAFF; CDR3 DNA: TGTGCCAGCAGTTTAAAAGGGTTCGAAGCTTTCTTT; V gene: TRBV12-3/TRBV12-4; D gene: .; clone size: .; J gene: TRBJ1-1
CDR3 protein: CASSRLPDTGELFF; CDR3 DNA: TGTGCCAGCAGCCGACTCCCGGATACCGGGGAGCTGTTTTTT; V gene: TRBV14; D gene: .; clone size: .; J gene: TRBJ2-2
CDR3 protein: CASSSNLRPNTGELFF; CDR3 DNA: TGTGCCAGCAGCTCAAACCTTAGACCGAACACCGGGGAGCTGTTTTTT; V gene: TRBV7-9; D gene: .; clone size: many; J gene: TRBJ2-2
CDR3 protein: CSASGSGTSGYEQYF; CDR3 DNA: TGCAGTGCCAGTGGTTCCGGGACAAGCGGCTACGAGCAGTACTTC; V gene: TRBV20-1; D gene: .; clone size: few; J gene: TRBJ2-7
CDR3 protein: CASSQDLGLARDYEQYF; CDR3 DNA: TGCGCCAGCAGCCAAGATCTGGGGCTAGCGCGGGACTACGAGCAGTACTTC; V gene: TRBV4-3; D gene: .; clone size: .; J gene: TRBJ2-7
CDR3 protein: CASSIGRIDEQFF; CDR3 DNA: TGTGCCAGTAGTATAGGCAGGATCGATGAGCAGTTCTTC; V gene: TRBV19; D gene: .; clone size: once; J gene: TRBJ2-1
CDR3 protein: CSAGDYGTDTQYF; CDR3 DNA: TGCAGTGCAGGGGACTACGGGACAGATACGCAGTATTTT; V gene: TRBV20-1; D gene: TRBD2; clone size: .; J gene: TRBJ2-3
CDR3 protein: CASSQDPPGLASLYEQYF; CDR3 DNA: TGTGCCAGCAGCCAAGACCCGCCGGGACTAGCGTCCCTCTACGAGCAGTACTTC; V gene: TRBV3-1; D gene: TRBD2; clone size: .; J gene: TRBJ2-7
CDR3 protein: CASSLALRTGELFF; CDR3 DNA: TGTGCCAGCAGTTTGGCCTTGCGCACCGGGGAGCTGTTTTTT; V gene: TRBV12-3/TRBV12-4; D gene: .; clone size: many; J gene: TRBJ2-2
CDR3 protein: CAIDFEAFF; CDR3 DNA: TGTGCCATCGACTTTGAAGCTTTCTTT; V gene: TRBV6-4; D gene: .; clone size: many; J gene: TRBJ1-1
CDR3 protein: CASGLGPLSPLHF; CDR3 DNA: TGTGCCAGCGGGTTAGGCCCCTTATCACCCCTCCACTTT; V gene: TRBV6-1; D gene: .; clone size: .; J gene: TRBJ1-6
CDR3 protein: CASSSAGTLASYEQYF; CDR3 DNA: TGTGCCAGTAGTTCCGCCGGGACACTGGCCTCCTACGAGCAGTACTTC; V gene: TRBV19; D gene: .; clone size: .; J gene: TRBJ2-7
CDR3 protein: CASSPGTKNEAFF; CDR3 DNA: TGTGCCAGCAGTCCCGGGACTAAAAATGAAGCTTTCTTT; V gene: TRBV28; D gene: .; clone size: .; J gene: TRBJ1-1
CDR3 protein: CASSNTGVEYF; CDR3 DNA: TGTGCCAGCAGTAATACGGGAGTAGAATACTTC; V gene: TRBV27; D gene: .; clone size: .; J gene: TRBJ2-7
CDR3 protein: CASSYLGAKTGANVLTF; CDR3 DNA: TGTGCCAGCAGTTACCTGGGAGCCAAAACTGGGGCCAACGTCCTGACTTTC; V gene: TRBV6-5; D gene: .; clone size: .; J gene: TRBJ2-6
CDR3 protein: CASSSHWTGYPMNTEAFF; CDR3 DNA: TGTGCCAGCAGCTCCCACTGGACAGGGTACCCCATGAACACTGAAGCTTTCTTT; V gene: TRBV7-8; D gene: TRBD1; clone size: .; J gene: TRBJ1-1
CDR3 protein: CASSPRTRPEQYF; CDR3 DNA: TGTGCCAGCAGTCCGCGGACTCGTCCAGAGCAGTACTTC; V gene: TRBV6-2/TRBV6-3; D gene: .; clone size: many; J gene: TRBJ2-7
CDR3 protein: CASSYSPLNTEAFF; CDR3 DNA: TGTGCCAGCAGTTACTCCCCCTTGAACACTGAAGCTTTCTTT; V gene: TRBV6-2/TRBV6-3; D gene: .; clone size: few; J gene: TRBJ1-1